These 30 T cell receptor beta chains came from one sample sequenced in a study of cytomegalovirus exposure and HLA in healthy donors. Researchers ran the PCR with 60 Vbeta and 13 Jbeta primers. TCRdb's copy holds only in-frame clones and misses some; the assay was immunoSEQ multiplex PCR. The sample lists some 130,000 clones; over 70% were seen once. The sample was PBMCs. The receptors come from a man aged 35-49 years in good health and CMV-seronegative.

The genes are TRBV9 and TRBJ1-2; 8 positions match TRBD1. Per germline, CDR1 SGDLS and CDR2 YYNGEE. There are 15 residues in the CDR3. J was trimmed by 5 bases and V by 0 bases; bases with no gene match: 6. The CDR3 spells CASSVESGGNYGYTF. The DNA for the CDR3 is TGTGCCAGCAGCGTAGAATCAGGGGGCAATTATGGCTACACCTTC.

V and J are TRBV30 and TRBJ1-5; D might be TRBD1 (6 bases). Trimming left V 4 bases short and J 5 bases short, with 9 bases between. The CDR3 extends over 12 amino acids. CDR1 is GTSNPN and CDR2 is SVGIG in the germline V gene (reference sequence). CDR3 nucleotide sequence: TGTGCCTGGACGACAGGTGATCAGCCCCAGCATTTT. It yields the protein CAWTTGDQPQHF.

This clone came up a few times. The V and J genes are TRBV18 and TRBJ1-4, with D tentatively TRBD1 (6 bases). The CDR3 runs 16 residues. The germline V gene encodes CDR1 KGHSH and CDR2 LQKENI. The V end lost 2 bases, the J end lost 6 bases, and 16 bases lay between the germline ends. CDR3 loop: CASSPGGAGLYEKLFF. The CDR3 DNA reads TGTGCCAGCTCACCAGGGGGGGCCGGATTGTATGAAAAACTGTTTTTT.

The rearrangement links TRBV11-3 to TRBJ2-7, with TRBD1 matching 7 bases. V lost 4 bases and J lost 7; bases outside the gene matches: 16. CDR1 SGHNT and CDR2 YENEEA come from the germline V gene. The CDR3 runs 16 residues. This CDR3 is CASSSRQGPQPGEQYF. The CDR3 bases are TGTGCCAGCAGCTCAAGACAGGGACCCCAGCCTGGGGAGCAGTACTTC.

The rearrangement links TRBV6-1 to TRBJ1-2; D remains ambiguous. The CDR3 is made up of 13 amino acids. The V and J ends lost 2 bases and 4 bases respectively, with 8 bases between them. CDR1 and CDR2 from the germline V gene are MNHNS and SASEGT. The CDR3 nucleotides read TGTGCCAGCAGTGAACCGGGTTCCTATGGCTACACCTTC. Its translation: CASSEPGSYGYTF.

The J gene is TRBJ2-5, the V gene TRBV11-2; maybe TRBD2 (6 bases). CDR1 is SGHAT and CDR2 is FQNNGV in the germline V gene. This CDR3 spans 15 amino acids. The V end was cut by 5 bases, the J end by 4 bases, with 17 bases between. The CDR3 is CASSPSGVGVETQYF. The CDR3 bases are TGTGCCAGCAGCCCCTCGGGGGTCGGAGTAGAGACCCAGTACTTC.

This chain uses TRBV7-9 with TRBJ1-4; a possible D gene is TRBD1 (5 bases). Trimming cost V 5 bases and J 8 bases, with 15 bases left between them. CDR1 SEHNR and CDR2 FQNEAQ come from the germline V gene (reference sequence). The CDR3 has 14 residues. The chain's CDR3 is CASSRGGGGEKLFF. The CDR3 nucleotides are TGTGCCAGCAGCCGGGGCGGGGGAGGCGAAAAACTGTTTTTT.

The rearrangement joins TRBV18 to TRBJ1-2, with 9 bases lining up with TRBD1. Germline V gene sequence: CDR1 KGHSH, CDR2 LQKENI. The V segment lost 6 bases and the J segment 5 bases; nucleotides outside the gene matches: 10. The CDR3 runs 15 residues. CDR3 in DNA: TGTGCCAGCTCGGTAGTCCGGGACAGGGCATATGGCTACACCTTC. Translated, it gives CASSVVRDRAYGYTF.

The chain recombines TRBV5-4 with TRBJ1-1; D ambiguous. Germline loops: CDR1 SGHNT, CDR2 YYREEE (reference sequence). The V end lost 0 bases, the J end lost 7 bases, and 7 bases lay between the germline ends. The CDR3 contains 12 residues. CDR3 sequence reads: CASSLVGVEAFF. The CDR3 nucleotides are TGTGCCAGCAGCTTGGTGGGAGTTGAAGCTTTCTTT.

V is TRBV13 and J is TRBJ2-7; 7 bases fit TRBD2. V was clipped by 7 bases and J by 4 bases; unmatched bases: 13. The CDR3 length is 15 residues. Germline V lookup: CDR1 PRHDT, CDR2 FYEKMQ (reference sequence). CDR3 amino acids: CASTLGGSRGYEQYF. The CDR3 DNA sequence: TGTGCCAGCACCCTGGGGGGGAGCCGTGGTTACGAGCAGTACTTC.

This clone was found a few times. The chain recombines TRBV7-7 with TRBJ2-1; D is possibly TRBD2 (6 bases). This CDR3 has 14 amino acids. Trimming took off 0 bases at V and 9 bases at J, with 12 bases between the two ends. CDR1 is SSHAT, CDR2 FNYEAQ, per germline (reference sequence). The CDR3 loop reads CASSLAMEGSEQFF. CDR3 nucleotides: TGTGCCAGCAGCTTAGCGATGGAGGGTAGTGAGCAGTTCTTC.

The chain carries TRBV25-1 and TRBJ1-1; D unclear. Per germline, CDR1 MGHDK and CDR2 SYGVNS. The CDR3 is 15 residues long. Trimming cost V 5 bases and J 1 base, with 14 bases left between them. The CDR3 loop is CASSYGAGKNTEAFF. The CDR3 bases are TGTGCCAGCAGTTACGGCGCCGGGAAGAACACTGAAGCTTTCTTT.

The chain recombines TRBV15 with TRBJ2-5, with TRBD2 identical over 11 bases. CDR3 length: 19 residues. CDR1 LNHNV and CDR2 YYDKDF come from the germline V gene (reference sequence). Trimming took 3 bases from V and 0 from J; bases not matched to a gene: 12. CDR3 in amino acids: CATSRAGTSGPWYQETQYF. Here the CDR3 DNA reads TGTGCCACCAGCAGGGCAGGGACTAGCGGCCCCTGGTACCAAGAGACCCAGTACTTC.

V usage is TRBV10-3 and J usage is TRBJ1-2; 7 nucleotides agree with TRBD1. The germline gives CDR1 ENHRY, CDR2 SYGVKD. The CDR3 totals 15 residues. V shed 2 bases, J shed 4 bases, and the junction held 7 bases outside the gene matches. CDR3 sequence: CAISEGSGGGYGYTF. For the CDR3, the DNA is TGTGCCATCAGTGAGGGGTCAGGGGGAGGCTATGGCTACACCTTC.

The chain links TRBV2 to TRBJ2-3, with 10 bases aligning to TRBD2. The ends lost 7 bases at V and 5 bases at J; junction bases unmatched: 6. The germline V gene encodes CDR1 SNHLY and CDR2 FYNNEI. The length of the CDR3 is 14 residues. The chain's CDR3 is CASMAAGGGDTQYF. The CDR3 region has the DNA TGTGCCAGCATGGCAGCGGGAGGGGGAGATACGCAGTATTTT.

The count of this clone is one. V usage is TRBV27 and J usage is TRBJ2-1, with 11 bases identical to TRBD2. The V gene's germline CDR1 is MNHEY and CDR2 SMNVEV (reference sequence). This CDR3 has 21 amino acids. V gave up 1 base and J gave up 0 bases; unmatched junction bases: 14. The CDR3 DNA sequence: TGTGCCAGCAGTTTATTCTTCCGGGGACTAGCGGACTTGAGCTCCTACAATGAGCAGTTCTTC. Translation gives CASSLFFRGLADLSSYNEQFF.

The J gene is TRBJ2-2, the V gene TRBV7-9, with D perhaps TRBD1 (6 bases). The CDR3 length is 16 residues. Trimming took off 1 base at V and 0 bases at J, with 9 bases between the two ends. CDR1 is SEHNR, CDR2 FQNEAQ, per germline (reference sequence). The CDR3 DNA reads as TGTGCCAGCAGCTTAGACAGGGCCCCGAACACCGGGGAGCTGTTTTTT. It translates to CASSLDRAPNTGELFF.

The gene calls are TRBV27 and TRBJ2-3; 14 bases match TRBD2. Germline V CDR1 and CDR2: MNHEY, SMNVEV (reference sequence). The CDR3 totals 16 residues. The ends lost 5 bases at V and 4 bases at J; junction bases unmatched: 5. CDR3 nucleotides: TGTGCCAGCAGTCTGACTAGCGGGAGGGTCGCAGATACGCAGTATTTT. It encodes CASSLTSGRVADTQYF.

The rearrangement uses TRBV29-1 and TRBJ2-5; 16 bases line up with TRBD2. With 4 bases clipped from V and 11 bases from J, the junction kept 10 bases outside the gene matches. The CDR3 consists of 15 residues. CDR1 and CDR2 from the germline V gene are SQVTM and ANQGSEA. The CDR3 sequence: CSVGGLAGGPNEQYF. DNA of the CDR3: TGCAGCGTTGGGGGACTAGCGGGAGGGCCCAATGAGCAGTACTTC.

The chain has TRBV29-1 and TRBJ2-5; 7 nucleotides match TRBD2. Germline V gives CDR1 SQVTM, CDR2 ANQGSEA. The CDR3 length is 13 residues. The V and J ends lost 1 base and 5 bases, in that order; junction bases with no gene match: 4. CDR3 sequence reads: CSVEGLARETQYF. CDR3 nucleotide sequence: TGCAGCGTTGAAGGACTAGCCCGCGAGACCCAGTACTTC.

The chain employs TRBV5-4 and TRBJ2-1; D is possibly TRBD1 (6 bases). The CDR3 has 15 amino acids. Germline V gene data show CDR1 as SGHNT and CDR2 as YYREEE (reference sequence). The V and J ends lost 5 bases and 0 bases respectively, with 12 bases between them. The CDR3 nucleotides are TGTGCCAGCAGGGAGAGGACAGACTCCTACAATGAGCAGTTCTTC. Its translation is CASRERTDSYNEQFF.

This sequence joins TRBV12-5 and TRBJ1-1, with 9 bases aligning to TRBD1. The V gene end was trimmed by 5 bases and the J gene end by 1 base; junction bases not matched to a gene: 5. The germline gives CDR1 LGHNT, CDR2 FRNRAP. There are 15 residues in the CDR3. CDR3 sequence: CASGIRDRANTEAFF. As DNA, the CDR3 is TGTGCTAGTGGTATACGGGACAGGGCGAACACTGAAGCTTTCTTT.

This chain uses TRBV6-5 with TRBJ1-4; D perhaps matches TRBD1 (5 bases). CDR1 MNHEY and CDR2 SVGAGI come from the germline V gene. The V and J ends lost 5 bases and 7 bases respectively, with 17 bases between them. CDR3 length: 15 residues. In DNA, the CDR3 is TGTGCCAGCAGTCTCGGACACTGGGGAAGTGAAAAACTGTTTTTT. Amino acids: CASSLGHWGSEKLFF.

This chain joins TRBV23-1 and TRBJ1-1; 7 positions agree with TRBD1. TRBV23-1 is annotated as an ORF whose role is uncertain. With 0 bases clipped from V and 0 bases from J, the junction kept 7 bases outside the gene matches. The CDR3 has 17 amino acids. This CDR3 is CASSQSRDRYMNTEAFF. CDR3 nucleotide sequence: TGCGCCAGCAGTCAATCGAGGGACAGATACATGAACACTGAAGCTTTCTTT.

The rearrangement uses TRBV10-1 and TRBJ1-2; 7 bases line up with TRBD1. After removal of 3 bases from V and 1 base from J, the junction contained 5 bases not matched to a gene. Germline CDR1 reads WNHNN; CDR2 reads SYGVQD (reference sequence). The CDR3 spans 15 residues. The CDR3 nucleotides are TGCGCCAGCAGTGATGGGACAGATTTTAACTATGGCTACACCTTC. Protein product: CASSDGTDFNYGYTF.

The V call is TRBV7-3, the J call TRBJ2-6, with a tentative D call TRBD2 (5 bases). V was shortened by 5 bases and J by 0 bases, with 5 bases between the two germline ends. Germline CDR1 reads SGHTA; CDR2 reads FQGTGA. This CDR3 is built from 14 residues. As DNA, the CDR3 is TGTGCCAGCAGCCGGGACTCTGGGGCCAACGTCCTGACTTTC. It translates to CASSRDSGANVLTF.

The chain links TRBV4-3 to TRBJ1-2; D possibly corresponds to TRBD1 (6 bases). Looked up from germline, CDR1 is LGHNA and CDR2 is YSLEER. With 4 bases removed from V and 4 bases from J, the gap between germline ends came to 22 bases. CDR3 length: 17 residues. The CDR3 protein is CASSLVSGGGGGYGYTF. CDR3 coding DNA: TGCGCCAGCAGCCTCGTATCGGGTGGGGGCGGGGGCTATGGCTACACCTTC.

The chain is built from TRBV11-2 and TRBJ1-1, with D perhaps TRBD1 (5 bases). This CDR3 spans 12 amino acids. CDR1 is SGHAT and CDR2 is FQNNGV in the germline V gene. Deletions cut 1 base from V and 6 bases from J, with 6 bases between. The CDR3 bases are TGTGCCAGCAGCTTAGGGGGCCCTGAAGCTTTCTTT. Amino acids: CASSLGGPEAFF.

The chain couples TRBV6-1 to TRBJ1-1, with D tentatively TRBD1 (5 bases). V gave up 4 bases and J gave up 8 bases, with 23 bases separating them. CDR1 is MNHNS, CDR2 SASEGT, per germline. The CDR3 is 16 amino acids. The CDR3 protein is CASSGGRGRDQEEAFF. CDR3 bases: TGTGCCAGCAGTGGGGGAAGGGGTAGGGATCAAGAGGAAGCTTTCTTT.

In its sample, this clone was seen once. The V call is TRBV6-6, the J call TRBJ2-7, with a possible D match to TRBD1 (5 bases). Germline CDR1 is MNHNY and CDR2 is SVGAGI (reference sequence). The CDR3 has 14 amino acids. Deletions cut 4 bases from V and 2 bases from J, with 12 bases between. The CDR3 sequence: CASSSQGATYEQYF. DNA for the CDR3: TGTGCCAGCAGTTCCCAAGGGGCGACCTACGAGCAGTACTTC.